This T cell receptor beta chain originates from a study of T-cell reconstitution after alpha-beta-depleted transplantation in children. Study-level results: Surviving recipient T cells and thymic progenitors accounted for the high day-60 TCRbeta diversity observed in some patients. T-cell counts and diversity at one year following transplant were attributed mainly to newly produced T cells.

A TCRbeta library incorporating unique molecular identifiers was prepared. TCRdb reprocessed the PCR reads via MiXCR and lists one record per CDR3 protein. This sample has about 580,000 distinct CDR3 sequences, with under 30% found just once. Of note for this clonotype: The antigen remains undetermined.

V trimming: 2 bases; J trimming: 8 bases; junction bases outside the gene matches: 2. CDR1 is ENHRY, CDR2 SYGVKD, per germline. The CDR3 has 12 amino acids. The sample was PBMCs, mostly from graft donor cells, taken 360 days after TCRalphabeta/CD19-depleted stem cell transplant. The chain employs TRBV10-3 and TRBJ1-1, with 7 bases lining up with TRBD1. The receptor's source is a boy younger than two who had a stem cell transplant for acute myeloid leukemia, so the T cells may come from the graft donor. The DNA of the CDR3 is TGTGCCATCAGTGAGGGGGGACAGGAAGCTTTCTTT. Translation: CAISEGGQEAFF.